The clone carrying this T cell receptor beta chain has at least ten counts. The target antigen is unknown. Thyroid surgery was performed in patients who had received no treatment beforehand. TCRdb re-called the PCR reads via MiXCR. The sample holds some 90,000 clones; roughly 8.6% are singletons and the top ten take roughly 10%. The data belong to a study of metastatic and nonmetastatic thyroid tumors. Study-wide points: For both blood and tumor, malignant thyroid tumors reportedly showed significantly higher TCR beta diversity than benign nodules did.

The CDR3 runs to 13 residues. V was shortened by 0 bases and J by 5 bases, with 4 bases between the two germline ends. The germline gives CDR1 SEHNR, CDR2 FQNEAQ (reference sequence). The J gene is TRBJ2-2, the V gene TRBV7-9, with D hard to call. The TCR comes from a female donor with papillary thyroid cancer or a benign thyroid nodule (not recorded which). Some clones in this sample may be carry-over from other donors' samples. Specimen: blood. The CDR3 loop reads CASSLARTGELFF. CDR3 DNA sequence: TGTGCCAGCAGCTTAGCTCGTACCGGGGAGCTGTTTTTT.